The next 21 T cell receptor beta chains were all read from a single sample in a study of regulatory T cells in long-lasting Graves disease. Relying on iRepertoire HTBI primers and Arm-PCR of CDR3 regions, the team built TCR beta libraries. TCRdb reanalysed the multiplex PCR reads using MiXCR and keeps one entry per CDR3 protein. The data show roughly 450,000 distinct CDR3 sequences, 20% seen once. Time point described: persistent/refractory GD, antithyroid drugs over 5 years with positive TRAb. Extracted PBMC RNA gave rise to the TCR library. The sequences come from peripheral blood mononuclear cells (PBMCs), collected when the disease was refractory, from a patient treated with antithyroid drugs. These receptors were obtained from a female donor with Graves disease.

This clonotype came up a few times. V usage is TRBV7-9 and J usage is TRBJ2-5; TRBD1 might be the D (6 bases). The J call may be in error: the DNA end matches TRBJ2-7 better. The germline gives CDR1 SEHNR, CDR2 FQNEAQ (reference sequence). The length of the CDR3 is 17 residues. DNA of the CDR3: TGTGCCAGCAGCACGACAGGACTGAAGCCCCGCTCCTACGAGCAGTACTTC. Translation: CASSTTGLKPRSYEQYF.

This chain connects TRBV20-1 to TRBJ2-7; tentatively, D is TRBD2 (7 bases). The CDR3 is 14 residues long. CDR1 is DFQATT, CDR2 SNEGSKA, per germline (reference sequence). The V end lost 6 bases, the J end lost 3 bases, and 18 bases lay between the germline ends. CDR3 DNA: TGCAGTGCCCCCGAGGGGGGGTTGATCTACGAGCAGTACTTC. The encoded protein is CSAPEGGLIYEQYF.

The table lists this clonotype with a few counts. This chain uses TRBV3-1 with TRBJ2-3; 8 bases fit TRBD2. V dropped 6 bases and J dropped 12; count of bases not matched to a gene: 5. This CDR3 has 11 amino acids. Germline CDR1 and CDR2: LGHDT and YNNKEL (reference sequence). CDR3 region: CASRRSGIQYF. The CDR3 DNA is TGTGCCAGCAGACGTAGCGGGATACAGTATTTT.

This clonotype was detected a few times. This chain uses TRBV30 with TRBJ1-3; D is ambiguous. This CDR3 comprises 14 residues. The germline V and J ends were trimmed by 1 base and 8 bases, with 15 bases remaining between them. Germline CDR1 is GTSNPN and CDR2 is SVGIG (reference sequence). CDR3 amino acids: CAWSGIPDPDTIYF. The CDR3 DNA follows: TGTGCCTGGAGTGGGATTCCGGATCCCGACACCATATATTTT.

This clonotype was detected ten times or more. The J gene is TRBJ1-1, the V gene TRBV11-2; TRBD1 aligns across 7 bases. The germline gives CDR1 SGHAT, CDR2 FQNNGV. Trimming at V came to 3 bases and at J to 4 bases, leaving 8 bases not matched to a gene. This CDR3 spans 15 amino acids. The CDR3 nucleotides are TGTGCCAGCAGCTTCTTCAAGGGGGCCGGCACTGAAGCTTTCTTT. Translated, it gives CASSFFKGAGTEAFF.

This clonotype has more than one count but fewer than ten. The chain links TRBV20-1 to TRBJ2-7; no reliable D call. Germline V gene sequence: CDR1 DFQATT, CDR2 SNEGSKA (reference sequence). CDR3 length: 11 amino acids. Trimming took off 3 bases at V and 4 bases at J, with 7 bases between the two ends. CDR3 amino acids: CSASMGYEQYF. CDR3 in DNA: TGCAGTGCTAGTATGGGTTACGAGCAGTACTTC.

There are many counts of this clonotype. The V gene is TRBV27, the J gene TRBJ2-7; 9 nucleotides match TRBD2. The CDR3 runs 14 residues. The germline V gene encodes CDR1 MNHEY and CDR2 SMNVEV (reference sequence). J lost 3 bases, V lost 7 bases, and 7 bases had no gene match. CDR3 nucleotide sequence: TGTGCCAGCAACAGCCTAGCGGGGCTCTACGAGCAGTACTTC. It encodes CASNSLAGLYEQYF.

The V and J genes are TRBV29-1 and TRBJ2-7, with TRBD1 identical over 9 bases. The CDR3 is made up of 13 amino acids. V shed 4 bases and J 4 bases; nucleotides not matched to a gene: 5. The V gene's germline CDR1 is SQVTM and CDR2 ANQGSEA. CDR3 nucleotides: TGCAGCGTTGTAACAGGGGGCCGGTACGAGCAGTACTTC. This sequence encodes CSVVTGGRYEQYF.

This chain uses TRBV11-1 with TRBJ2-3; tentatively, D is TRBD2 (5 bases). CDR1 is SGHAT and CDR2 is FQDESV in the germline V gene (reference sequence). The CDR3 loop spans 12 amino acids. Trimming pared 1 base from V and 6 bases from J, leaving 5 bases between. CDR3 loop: CASSLGEDTQYF. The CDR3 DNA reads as TGTGCCAGCAGCTTAGGGGAGGATACGCAGTATTTT.

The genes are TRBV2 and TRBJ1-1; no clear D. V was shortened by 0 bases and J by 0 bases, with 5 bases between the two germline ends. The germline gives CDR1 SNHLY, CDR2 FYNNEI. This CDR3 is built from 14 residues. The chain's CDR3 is CASSEAFMNTEAFF. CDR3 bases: TGTGCCAGCAGTGAAGCGTTCATGAACACTGAAGCTTTCTTT.

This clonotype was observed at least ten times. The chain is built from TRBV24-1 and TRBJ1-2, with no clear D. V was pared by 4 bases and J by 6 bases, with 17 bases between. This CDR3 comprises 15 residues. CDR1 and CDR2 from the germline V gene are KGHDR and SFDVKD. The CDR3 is CATSDRRAPDNGYTF. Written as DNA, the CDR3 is TGTGCCACCAGTGACCGCCGGGCGCCGGATAATGGCTACACCTTC.

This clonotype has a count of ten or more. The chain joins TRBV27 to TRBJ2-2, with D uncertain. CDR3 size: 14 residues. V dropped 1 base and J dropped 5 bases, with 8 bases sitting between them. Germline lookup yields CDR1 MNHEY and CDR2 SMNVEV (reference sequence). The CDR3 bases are TGTGCCAGCAGTTTATGGCTTTCTACCGGGGAGCTGTTTTTT. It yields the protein CASSLWLSTGELFF.

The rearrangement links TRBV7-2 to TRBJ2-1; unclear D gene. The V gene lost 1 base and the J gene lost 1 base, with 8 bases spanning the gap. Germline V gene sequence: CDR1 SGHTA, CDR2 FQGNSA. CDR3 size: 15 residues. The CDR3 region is CASSLGAASYNEQFF. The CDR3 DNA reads TGTGCCAGCAGCTTAGGGGCAGCGTCCTACAATGAGCAGTTCTTC.

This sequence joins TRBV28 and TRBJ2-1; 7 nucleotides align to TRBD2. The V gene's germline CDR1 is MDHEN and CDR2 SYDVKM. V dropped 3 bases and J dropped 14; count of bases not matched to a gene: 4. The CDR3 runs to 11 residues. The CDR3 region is CASSFGEGEFF. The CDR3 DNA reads TGTGCCAGCAGTTTCGGGGAGGGAGAGTTCTTC.

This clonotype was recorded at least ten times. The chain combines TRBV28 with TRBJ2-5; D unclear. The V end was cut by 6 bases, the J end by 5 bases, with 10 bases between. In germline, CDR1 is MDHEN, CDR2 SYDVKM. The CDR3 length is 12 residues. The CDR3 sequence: CASSLDWETQYF. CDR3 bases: TGTGCCAGCAGCTTAGATTGGGAGACCCAGTACTTC.

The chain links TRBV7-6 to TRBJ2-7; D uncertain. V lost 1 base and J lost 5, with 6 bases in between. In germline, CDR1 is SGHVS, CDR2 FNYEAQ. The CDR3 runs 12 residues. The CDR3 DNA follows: TGTGCCAGCAGCTTAGTCGAGGACGAGCAGTACTTC. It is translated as CASSLVEDEQYF.

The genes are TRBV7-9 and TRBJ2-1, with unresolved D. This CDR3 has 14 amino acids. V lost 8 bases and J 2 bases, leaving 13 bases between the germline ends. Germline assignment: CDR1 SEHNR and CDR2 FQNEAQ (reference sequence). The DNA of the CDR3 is TGTGCCAGCGAACCTCCATCCCCCTACAATGAGCAGTTCTTC. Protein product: CASEPPSPYNEQFF.

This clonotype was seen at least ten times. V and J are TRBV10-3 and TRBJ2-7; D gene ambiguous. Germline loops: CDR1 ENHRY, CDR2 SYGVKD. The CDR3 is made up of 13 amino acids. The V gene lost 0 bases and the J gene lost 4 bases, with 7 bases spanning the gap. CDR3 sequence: CAISESRAYEQYF. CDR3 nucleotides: TGTGCCATCAGTGAGTCGAGAGCTTACGAGCAGTACTTC.

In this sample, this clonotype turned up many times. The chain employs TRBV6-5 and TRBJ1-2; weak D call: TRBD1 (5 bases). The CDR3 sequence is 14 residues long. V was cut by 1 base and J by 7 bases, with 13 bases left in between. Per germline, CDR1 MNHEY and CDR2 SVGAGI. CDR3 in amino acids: CASSYLQQEFGYTF. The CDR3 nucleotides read TGTGCCAGCAGTTACTTACAACAGGAATTTGGCTACACCTTC.

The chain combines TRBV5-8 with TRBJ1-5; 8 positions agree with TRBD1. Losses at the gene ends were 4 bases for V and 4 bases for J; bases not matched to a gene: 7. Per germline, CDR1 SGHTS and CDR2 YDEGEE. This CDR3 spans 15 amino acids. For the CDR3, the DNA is TGTGCCAGCAGCCAGACGACAGGGGAGAATCAGCCCCAGCATTTT. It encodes CASSQTTGENQPQHF.

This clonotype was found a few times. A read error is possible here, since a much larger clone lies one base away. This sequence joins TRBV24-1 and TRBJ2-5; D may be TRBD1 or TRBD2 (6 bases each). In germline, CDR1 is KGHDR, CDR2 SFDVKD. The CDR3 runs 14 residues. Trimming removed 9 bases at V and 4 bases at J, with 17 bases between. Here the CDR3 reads CATGPGAHRETQYF. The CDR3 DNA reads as TGTGCCACCGGTCCGGGGGCTCATCGAGAGACCCAGTACTTC.